Shown below are 24 T cell receptor beta chains from a single sample sequenced in a study of Ad26.COV2.S vaccination and SARS-CoV-2 variants. Treatment denoted: over 15 received Ad26.COV2.S at low or high dose, single or two shots; about five received placebo; per-sample allocation not given. Sample collection was performed on day 63 after the first vaccine or placebo injection. The protocol was immunoSEQ multiplex PCR, while the TCRdb copy is restricted to in-frame clones and leaves out a portion. The repertoire holds around 300,000 clones, with around 90% as singletons. The material sequenced was peripheral blood, taken in a trial of Ad26.COV2.S vaccine versus placebo. Receptors originate from a person aged 18-65 years who received the Ad26.COV2.S COVID-19 vaccine or a placebo.

V and J are TRBV9 and TRBJ2-1; D ambiguous. Germline CDR1 SGDLS, CDR2 YYNGEE. V dropped 0 bases and J dropped 0 bases, with 10 bases sitting between them. This CDR3 has 16 amino acids. The CDR3 loop is CASSVVGTSSYNEQFF. For the CDR3, the DNA is TGTGCCAGCAGCGTAGTGGGTACCAGCTCCTACAATGAGCAGTTCTTC. Looking up the rest from reference TRBV9 and TRBJ2-1 gives the full variable domain: DSGVTQTPKHLITATGQRVTLRCSPRSGDLSVYWYQQSLDQGLQFLIQYYNGEERAKGNILERFSAQQFPDLHSELNLSSLELGDSALYFCASSVVGTSSYNEQFFGPGTRLTVL.

CDR3 nucleotide sequence: TGTGCCAGCAGGGACGTAGCGGGGGGGACAGATACGCAGTATTTT. This gives the protein CASRDVAGGTDTQYF. The chain couples TRBV7-8 to TRBJ2-3, with 11 bases matching TRBD2. From germline, CDR1 is SGHVS and CDR2 FQNEAQ. The CDR3 covers 15 residues. V lost 6 bases to trimming and J lost 3 bases; unmatched junction nucleotides: 5.

This clone showed up just a few times. The rearrangement uses TRBV11-2 and TRBJ2-2; 15 bases match TRBD2. In germline, CDR1 is SGHAT, CDR2 FQNNGV. CDR3 length equals 16 residues. J lost 5 bases, V lost 5 bases, and 3 bases had no gene match. The CDR3 nucleotides are TGTGCCAGCAGCGAAGGACTAGCGGGAGGGACCGGGGAGCTGTTTTTT. The encoded protein is CASSEGLAGGTGELFF.

This rearrangement joins TRBV28 to TRBJ1-1; D remains unclear. Trimming removed 5 bases from V and 10 bases from J, with 17 bases in between. Germline V gene lookup returns CDR1 MDHEN and CDR2 SYDVKM. The length of the CDR3 is 13 residues. The CDR3 DNA is TGTGCCAGCAGTGGACCGAACGGGTTTATAGCTTTCTTT. Amino acid sequence: CASSGPNGFIAFF.

This clone was seen more than once but under ten times. The chain employs TRBV15 and TRBJ1-2, with TRBD1 identical over 7 bases. The ends lost 4 bases at V and 7 bases at J; junction bases unmatched: 6. Germline CDR1 reads LNHNV; CDR2 reads YYDKDF (reference sequence). The CDR3 has 13 residues. The CDR3 coding sequence is TGTGCCACCAGCACACGGACAGGCTCTGGCTACACCTTC. It yields the protein CATSTRTGSGYTF. Combining the CDR3 with reference TRBV15 and TRBJ1-2 gives the whole variable domain DAMVIQNPRYQVTQFGKPVTLSCSQTLNHNVMYWYQQKSSQAPKLLFHYYDKDFNNEADTPDNFQSRRPNTSFCFLDIRSPGLGDTAMYLCATSTRTGSGYTFGSGTRLTVV.

This chain connects TRBV19 to TRBJ1-5; 7 bases agree with TRBD1. Trimming removed 8 bases from V and 4 bases from J; junction bases left unmatched: 2. The CDR3 has 12 residues. Germline values: CDR1 LNHDA, CDR2 SQIVND (reference sequence). The CDR3 loop reads CASGGQNQPQHF. The DNA of the CDR3 is TGTGCCAGTGGGGGACAGAATCAGCCCCAGCATTTT.

The table lists this clone with a count of one. The genes are TRBV15 and TRBJ1-2; TRBD1 agrees at 7 bases. With V trimmed by 5 bases and J by 3 bases, 9 bases remained unmatched. The V gene's germline CDR1 is LNHNV and CDR2 YYDKDF (reference sequence). This CDR3 has 15 residues. The CDR3 region has the DNA TGTGCCACCAGCGCATCGACAGGGTTTGACTATGGCTACACCTTC. As protein: CATSASTGFDYGYTF. Combining the CDR3 with reference TRBV15 and TRBJ1-2 gives the whole variable domain DAMVIQNPRYQVTQFGKPVTLSCSQTLNHNVMYWYQQKSSQAPKLLFHYYDKDFNNEADTPDNFQSRRPNTSFCFLDIRSPGLGDTAMYLCATSASTGFDYGYTFGSGTRLTVV.

The rearrangement joins TRBV7-9 to TRBJ1-4, with TRBD1 matching 7 bases. The germline gives CDR1 SEHNR, CDR2 FQNEAQ (reference sequence). V was clipped by 5 bases and J by 3 bases; unmatched bases: 3. The CDR3 contains 14 residues. The CDR3 nucleotides read TGTGCCAGCAGCCCCGGGACAGCTAATGAAAAACTGTTTTTT. Its protein is CASSPGTANEKLFF.

The CDR3 is CASSWDGAPPWFEQFF. The CDR3 nucleotides are TGTGCCAGCAGTTGGGACGGAGCCCCACCCTGGTTTGAGCAGTTCTTC. V usage is TRBV6-8 and J usage is TRBJ2-1; D may be TRBD1 or TRBD2 (5 bases each). Between the trimmed V and J ends, which lost 4 bases and 9 bases, there was a span of 22 bases. The CDR3 is 16 residues long. The V gene's germline CDR1 is MNHGY and CDR2 SAAAGT.

The rearrangement joins TRBV10-3 to TRBJ2-3, with 8 nucleotides matching TRBD2. The CDR3 sequence is 12 residues long. J lost 0 bases, V lost 10 bases, and 0 bases had no gene match. CDR1 is ENHRY and CDR2 is SYGVKD in the germline V gene. The CDR3 bases are TGTGCCAGCGGGGGGAGCACAGATACGCAGTATTTT. It codes for CASGGSTDTQYF.

This chain links TRBV5-8 with TRBJ1-1; D perhaps matches TRBD1 (5 bases). This CDR3 contains 14 residues. Germline values: CDR1 SGHTS, CDR2 YDEGEE. V was pared by 7 bases and J by 1 base, with 14 bases between. The CDR3 here is CASFATGENTEAFF. The CDR3 DNA reads TGTGCCAGCTTCGCTACAGGAGAGAACACTGAAGCTTTCTTT.

V and J are TRBV6-1 and TRBJ1-2; 7 bases match TRBD1. The germline V gene has CDR1 MNHNS and CDR2 SASEGT. The CDR3 totals 13 residues. The ends lost 3 bases at V and 4 bases at J; junction bases unmatched: 2. The CDR3 loop is CASSEGQLYGYTF. The CDR3 DNA sequence: TGTGCCAGCAGTGAGGGACAGCTCTATGGCTACACCTTC.

The rearrangement joins TRBV27 to TRBJ1-6, with 7 bases lining up with TRBD1. CDR1 is MNHEY, CDR2 SMNVEV, per germline (reference sequence). V lost 5 bases to trimming and J lost 13 bases; unmatched junction nucleotides: 17. The CDR3 totals 16 residues. The CDR3 DNA reads as TGTGCCAGCAGTATCAACCAACCGACAGGGCAAGCTCCCCTCCACTTT. Translation gives CASSINQPTGQAPLHF.

The CDR3 region is CASSDRQARFRAEAFF. The CDR3 DNA follows: TGTGCCAGCAGTGATCGACAAGCTCGCTTTCGGGCTGAAGCTTTCTTT. The gene calls are TRBV6-1 and TRBJ1-1, with D hard to call. The length of the CDR3 is 16 residues. With 3 bases removed from V and 6 bases from J, the gap between germline ends came to 20 bases. Germline values: CDR1 MNHNS, CDR2 SASEGT.

V is TRBV19 and J is TRBJ1-1; D perhaps matches TRBD1 (6 bases). The V end lost 4 bases, the J end lost 1 base, and 13 bases lay between the germline ends. Germline loops: CDR1 LNHDA, CDR2 SQIVND (reference sequence). The CDR3 length is 15 residues. The CDR3 loop is CASSTTGHSNTEAFF. The CDR3 nucleotides read TGTGCCAGTAGTACAACGGGACATTCGAACACTGAAGCTTTCTTT.

This clone was detected once. The rearrangement links TRBV30 to TRBJ2-1, with D perhaps TRBD2 (5 bases). Germline CDR1 GTSNPN, CDR2 SVGIG (reference sequence). The CDR3 has 12 residues. V was cut by 4 bases and J by 7 bases, with 11 bases left in between. In DNA, the CDR3 is TGTGCCTGGAACGAGGGTAAGAATGAGCAGTTCTTC. Translation gives CAWNEGKNEQFF.

Turning to this clone: Since the CDR3 does not end with the conserved phenylalanine or tryptophan, this likely comes from a read error. Because the CDR3's place on the DNA is in doubt, the DNA is left out and the CDR3 is given as listed by TCRdb. J is TRBJ1-6 and V is TRBV12-3 or TRBV12-4; TRBD1, the table's D call, lacks a check against the DNA. The CDR3 has 12 amino acids, counting both end residues. CDR3 sequence: CASSQIQGISVM.

This clone appeared once. The chain carries TRBV9 and TRBJ1-1; D perhaps matches TRBD1 (5 bases). The CDR3 covers 16 residues. V gave up 4 bases and J gave up 0 bases, with 16 bases separating them. Germline lookup yields CDR1 SGDLS and CDR2 YYNGEE. CDR3 loop: CASSPQTELMNTEAFF. CDR3 sequence (DNA): TGTGCCAGCAGCCCGCAGACAGAGCTAATGAACACTGAAGCTTTCTTT.

The rearrangement uses TRBV7-9 and TRBJ2-7; perhaps D is TRBD1 or TRBD2 (5 bases each). The V end was cut by 5 bases, the J end by 3 bases, with 17 bases between. CDR3 length: 15 amino acids. Germline assignment: CDR1 SEHNR and CDR2 FQNEAQ (reference sequence). CDR3: CASSPGDGGNYEQYF. Here the CDR3 DNA reads TGTGCCAGCAGCCCCGGGGACGGAGGTAACTACGAGCAGTACTTC.

This chain connects TRBV4-1 to TRBJ1-5, with 7 bases lining up with TRBD1. The CDR3 totals 17 residues. Trimming took 3 bases from V and 2 from J; bases not matched to a gene: 10. CDR1 is MGHRA and CDR2 is YSYEKL in the germline V gene. CDR3 nucleotide sequence: TGCGCCAGCAGCCAGGAAACAGGGGCCTTGGGCAATCAGCCCCAGCATTTT. Amino acids: CASSQETGALGNQPQHF.

This chain connects TRBV4-1 to TRBJ1-5, with a weak D call TRBD1 (5 bases). This CDR3 is 16 amino acids long. V shed 1 base and J shed 10 bases, with 20 bases lying between them. The germline V gene has CDR1 MGHRA and CDR2 YSYEKL. The CDR3 region is CASSQAVQGRGQPQHF. In nucleotides, the CDR3 is TGCGCCAGCAGCCAAGCGGTTCAGGGTAGAGGCCAACCCCAGCATTTT.

The V gene is TRBV5-1, the J gene TRBJ2-5, with 7 nucleotides matching TRBD2. The CDR3 is 15 amino acids. Germline V gives CDR1 SGHRS, CDR2 YFSETQ. V dropped 4 bases and J dropped 0; count of bases not matched to a gene: 6. The CDR3 sequence: CASSVSGPNQETQYF. In DNA, the CDR3 is TGCGCCAGCAGCGTTAGCGGGCCTAACCAAGAGACCCAGTACTTC.

The chain couples TRBV5-4 to TRBJ1-2; no clear D. Trimming took off 0 bases at V and 4 bases at J, with 10 bases between the two ends. The V gene's germline CDR1 is SGHNT and CDR2 YYREEE (reference sequence). This CDR3 has 14 amino acids. The CDR3 DNA sequence: TGTGCCAGCAGCTTGGGGGATTCCTCCTATGGCTACACCTTC. It is translated as CASSLGDSSYGYTF.

The chain combines TRBV5-8 with TRBJ1-5, with D tentatively TRBD1 (6 bases). V was shortened by 8 bases and J by 7 bases, with 19 bases between the two germline ends. Germline V gene lookup returns CDR1 SGHTS and CDR2 YDEGEE. This CDR3 contains 14 residues. This chain's CDR3 is CASGQISGNQPQHF. The CDR3 nucleotides are TGTGCCAGTGGACAGATAAGTGGAAACCAGCCCCAGCATTTT.